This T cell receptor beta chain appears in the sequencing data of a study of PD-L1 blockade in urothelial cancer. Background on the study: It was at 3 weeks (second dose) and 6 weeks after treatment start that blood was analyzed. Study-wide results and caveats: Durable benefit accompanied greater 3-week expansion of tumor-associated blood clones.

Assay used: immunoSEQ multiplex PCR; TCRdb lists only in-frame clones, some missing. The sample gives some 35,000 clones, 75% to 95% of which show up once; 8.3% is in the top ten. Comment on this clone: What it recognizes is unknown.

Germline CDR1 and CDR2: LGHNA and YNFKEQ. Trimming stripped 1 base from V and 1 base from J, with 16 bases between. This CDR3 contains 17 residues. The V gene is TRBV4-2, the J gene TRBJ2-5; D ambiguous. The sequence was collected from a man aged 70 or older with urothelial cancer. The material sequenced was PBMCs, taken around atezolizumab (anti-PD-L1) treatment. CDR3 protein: CASSQGTVSTGQETQYF. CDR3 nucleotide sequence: TGTGCCAGCAGCCAAGGAACGGTAAGCACCGGCCAAGAGACCCAGTACTTC.